This record looks at one T cell receptor (beta chain) sequence and its context. This entry comes from a study of T cell responses to AZD1222 COVID-19 vaccine. The wider study: Pooling of second doses given at about 4 or about 12 weeks was done.

Assay used: immunoSEQ multiplex PCR; TCRdb lists only in-frame clones, some missing. The sample contains roughly 170,000 clones, 80% to 90% of which appear only once. The germline V gene encodes CDR1 SGHVS and CDR2 FNYEAQ. This CDR3 region has 16 residues. Losses at the gene ends were 7 bases for V and 9 bases for J; bases not matched to a gene: 13. The chain joins TRBV7-6 to TRBJ2-1; 12 bases are a match to TRBD2. Specimen: peripheral blood, collected on day 0 of AZD1222 vaccination. This receptor was obtained from an adult in good health. This CDR3 reads CASTRTASGRAIEQFF. The CDR3 region has the DNA TGTGCCAGCACCCGAACGGCTAGCGGGAGGGCCATTGAGCAGTTCTTC.